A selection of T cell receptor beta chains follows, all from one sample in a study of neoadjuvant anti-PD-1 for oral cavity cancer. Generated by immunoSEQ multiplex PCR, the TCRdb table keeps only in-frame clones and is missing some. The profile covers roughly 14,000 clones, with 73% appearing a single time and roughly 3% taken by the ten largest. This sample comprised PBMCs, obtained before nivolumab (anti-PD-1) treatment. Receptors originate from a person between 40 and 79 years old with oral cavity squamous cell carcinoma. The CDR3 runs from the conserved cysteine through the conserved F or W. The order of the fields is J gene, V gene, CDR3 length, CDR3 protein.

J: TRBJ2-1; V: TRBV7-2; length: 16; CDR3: CASSLVAGTSYNEQFF
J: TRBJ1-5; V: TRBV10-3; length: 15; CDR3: CATGQGTYANQPQHF
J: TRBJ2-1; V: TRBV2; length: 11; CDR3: CASIGLNEQFF
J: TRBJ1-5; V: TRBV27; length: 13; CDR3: CASSLGVHQPQHF
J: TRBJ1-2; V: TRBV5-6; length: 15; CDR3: CASSLAQANPYGYTF
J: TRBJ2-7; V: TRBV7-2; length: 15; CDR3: CASSLSEGAAYEQYF
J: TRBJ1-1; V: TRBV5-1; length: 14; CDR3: CASSLSVGNTEAFF
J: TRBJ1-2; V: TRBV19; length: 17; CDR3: CASSIDRPHRVTYGYTF
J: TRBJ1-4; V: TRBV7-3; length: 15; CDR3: CASSSLDVGNEKLFF
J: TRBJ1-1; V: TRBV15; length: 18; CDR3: CATSKRVFYSQTRREAFF
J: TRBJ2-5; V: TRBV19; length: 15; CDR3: CASSPGGTLQETQYF
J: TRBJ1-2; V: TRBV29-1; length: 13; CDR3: CSASAGGIIGYTF
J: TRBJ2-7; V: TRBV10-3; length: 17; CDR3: CAISEPENSGVLGEQYF
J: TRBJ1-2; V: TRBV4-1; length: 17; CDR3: CASSQYARTGGIHGYTF
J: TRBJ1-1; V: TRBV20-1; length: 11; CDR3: CSAGTGREAFF
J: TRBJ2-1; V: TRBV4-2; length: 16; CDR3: CASSQEAGGTYNEQFF
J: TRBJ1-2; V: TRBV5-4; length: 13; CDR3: CASSVDGNYGYTF
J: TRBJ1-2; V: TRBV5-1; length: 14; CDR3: CASSLMGDNYGYTF
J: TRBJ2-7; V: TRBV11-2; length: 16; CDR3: CASSPRGAGGPYEQYF
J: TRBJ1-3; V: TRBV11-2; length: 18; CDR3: CASSSQPTVGKRGNTIYF
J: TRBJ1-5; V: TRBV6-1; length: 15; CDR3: CASSEGWIRNQPQHF
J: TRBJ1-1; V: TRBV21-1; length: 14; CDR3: CASFPGLLNTEAFF
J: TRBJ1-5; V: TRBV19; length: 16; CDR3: CASIPVGGGIGQPQHF
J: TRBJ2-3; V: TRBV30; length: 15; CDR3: CAWVPGLAPTDTQYF
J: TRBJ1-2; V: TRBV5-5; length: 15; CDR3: CASRIDRLSNYGYTF
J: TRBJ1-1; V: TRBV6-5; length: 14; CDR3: CASSYKRSFDEAFF
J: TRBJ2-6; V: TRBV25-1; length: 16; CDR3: CASSEGERAGANVLTF
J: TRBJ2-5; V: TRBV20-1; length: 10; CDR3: CSTKSPPQYF
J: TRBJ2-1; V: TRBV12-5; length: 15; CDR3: CASGLVPSGGNEQFF
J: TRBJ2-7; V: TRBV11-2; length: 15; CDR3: CASSLAGSGAYEQYF
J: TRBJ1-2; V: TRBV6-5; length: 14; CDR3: CASSPGQGAHGYTF
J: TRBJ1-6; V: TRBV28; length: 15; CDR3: CASSLAQVGGSPLHF
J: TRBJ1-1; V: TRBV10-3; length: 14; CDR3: CAISESARGTEAFF
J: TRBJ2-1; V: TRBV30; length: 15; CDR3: CAWSSGTVSYNEQFF
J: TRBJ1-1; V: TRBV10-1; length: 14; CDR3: CASSASSAYTEAFF
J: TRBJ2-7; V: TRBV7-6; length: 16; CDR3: CASSLYFGTDSYEQYF
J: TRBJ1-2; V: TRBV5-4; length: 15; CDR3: CASSPDRGRDYGYTF
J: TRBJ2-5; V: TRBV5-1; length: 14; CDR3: CASSGGRGQETQYF
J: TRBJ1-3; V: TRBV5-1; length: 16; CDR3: CASSLTGGRETNTIYF
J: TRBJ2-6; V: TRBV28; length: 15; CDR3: CASSFGGWGANVLTF
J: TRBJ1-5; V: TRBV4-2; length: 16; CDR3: CASSQDQGGVNQPQHF
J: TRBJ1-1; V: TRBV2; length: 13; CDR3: CASSGYSGAKAFF
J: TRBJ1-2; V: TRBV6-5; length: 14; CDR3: CASSYQGGSNGYTF
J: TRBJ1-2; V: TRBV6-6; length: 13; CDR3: CASSYLLVYGYTF
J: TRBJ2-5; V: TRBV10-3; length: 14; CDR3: CAISPTSGQETQYF
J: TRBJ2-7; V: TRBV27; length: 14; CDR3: CASSLGKLPTEQYF
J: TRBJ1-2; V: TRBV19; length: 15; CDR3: CASSPGGSQFYGYTF
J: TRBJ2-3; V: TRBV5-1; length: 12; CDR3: CASSGGLNTQYF
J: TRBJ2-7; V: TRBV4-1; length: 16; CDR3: CASSQAPWTGEYEQYF
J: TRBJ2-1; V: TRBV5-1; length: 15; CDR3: CASSSSGGAVNEQFF
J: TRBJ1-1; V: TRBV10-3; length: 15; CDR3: CAIRGDGHLNTEAFF
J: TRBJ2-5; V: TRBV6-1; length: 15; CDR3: CASSAGLAGYETQYF
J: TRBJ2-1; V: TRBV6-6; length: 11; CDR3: CASSPSHEQFF
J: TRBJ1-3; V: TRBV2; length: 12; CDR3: CASQGSGNTIYF
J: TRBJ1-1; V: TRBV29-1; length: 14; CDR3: CSVEDAGYGTEAFF
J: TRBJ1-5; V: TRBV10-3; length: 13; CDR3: CAIKGQGDQPQHF